These T cell receptor beta chains were read from a single sample in a study of blood T cell repertoires in COVID-19. Here immunoSEQ multiplex PCR was the method, and the copy in TCRdb shows in-frame clones only, minus some. In the table there are about 230,000 clones, roughly 88% of which are singletons. The specimen sequenced was PBMCs or T cells enriched from blood (not recorded which). Receptor source: a woman in her thirties or forties with acute COVID-19. Each CDR3 is given without its conserved first and last residue. Fields, in order: V gene, CDR3 protein.

TRBV19 ASREHLNTEAF
TRBV19 ASSKGAGRGGETQY
TRBV6-1 ASSEARGIYEQY
TRBV4-1 ASSQTSGGVTGELF
TRBV27 ASSLSVEDYNEQF
TRBV18 ASSPPGPGQPQH
TRBV3-1/TRBV3-2 ASSRLQGNQETQY
TRBV5-4 ASSLTGQNYGYT
TRBV19 ASSIRDSGQYQPQH
TRBV7-9 ASSWDRQETQY
TRBV7-2 ASTQARQTYEQY
TRBV27 ASSRASGGKETQY
TRBV4-1 ASSLDGTNPGTIY
TRBV9 ASSANRDSPLH
TRBV21-1 ASTGQGGRETQY
TRBV19 ASSGSGRGNQPQH
TRBV9 ASSSLVNEQF
TRBV27 ASSSPGTSGSEGKRGETQY
TRBV7-2 ASSFLPVSNQPQH
TRBV6-5 ASSRLNRGSGEAF
TRBV6-5 ASSYSGLNSYNEQF
TRBV6-9 ASSYVRTDTQY
TRBV4-3 ASSRRTGGGELF
TRBV19 ASSIRPGGNSNQPQH
TRBV6-5 ASKLTGGGYGYT
TRBV16 ASSLSIGQGSGGGYT
TRBV2 ASREGVEAF
TRBV4-3 ASSLLLAGGPGNEQF
TRBV2 ASSLGVGTEAF
TRBV6-5 ASRQLNTEAF
TRBV15 ATSREPGWRSEAF
TRBV24-1 ATSDRRQGRPNEQF
TRBV6-5 ASSYGGQPNNEQF
TRBV2 ASSGDREVNQPQH
TRBV28 ASSSGTGYNSPLH
TRBV5-6 ASSLSSERYSLNTGELF
TRBV25-1 ASRQGTTEAF
TRBV6-2/TRBV6-3 ASSYDRTRQETQY
TRBV9 ASSDAAGSYEQY
TRBV5-4 ASSSAGGPHEQF
TRBV18 ASSPLGGDYNEQF
TRBV7-8 ASSHTSYEQY
TRBV5-4 ASSLYPDRNTEAF
TRBV5-1 ASSQQGEHTGELF
TRBV5-1 ASSFGGPGEQY
TRBV13 ASSLGGSTEAF
TRBV2 ASSPDRGFETQY